The 2 T cell receptor beta chains below all came from one sample that was sequenced in a study of blood T cell repertoires in COVID-19. Some clones are missing from TCRdb's copy, which holds only in-frame ones; the method was immunoSEQ multiplex PCR. The table shows approximately 220,000 clones, with over 70% occurring only once. The sequenced sample was peripheral blood. The receptors stem from a woman of 80 years or more with acute or convalescent COVID-19.

With respect to this clone: The sample carries other DNA sequences with the same CDR3. The gene calls are TRBV5-1 and TRBJ2-2; a weak D match, TRBD2 (5 bases). The germline gives CDR1 SGHRS, CDR2 YFSETQ. Trimming removed 0 bases from V and 5 bases from J, with 5 bases in between. The CDR3 is 13 residues long. The CDR3 DNA reads as TGCGCCAGCAGCTTGGGCGGGACCGGGGAGCTGTTTTTT. Its protein is CASSLGGTGELFF. Filled out from reference TRBV5-1 and TRBJ2-2, the complete variable domain reads KAGVTQTPRYLIKTRGQQVTLSCSPISGHRSVSWYQQTPGQGLQFLFEYFSETQRNKGNFPGRFSGRQFSNSRSEMNVSTLELGDSALYLCASSLGGTGELFFGEGSRLTVL.

The chain combines TRBV3-1 (or the pseudogene TRBV3-2) with TRBJ2-7; 9 bases line up with TRBD2. J lost 4 bases, V lost 2 bases, and 3 bases had no gene match. CDR1 LGHDT and CDR2 YNNKEL come from the germline V gene (reference sequence). The CDR3 runs to 14 residues. The chain's CDR3 is CASSQLAGIYEQYF. CDR3 coding DNA: TGTGCCAGCAGCCAACTAGCGGGGATTTACGAGCAGTACTTC.